A single sample gave rise to the 24 T cell receptor beta chains below, sequenced in a study of T cell repertoires in aging, cancer and after chemotherapy. TRB rearrangements spanning V, D and J were amplified using mixed TRB-A/B primers. TCRdb reanalysed the multiplex PCR reads using MiXCR and keeps one entry per CDR3 protein. The repertoire includes a few thousand distinct CDR3 sequences, roughly 46% of them detected once, and 2.5% to 3.5% sits in the top ten. Amplification of TCR beta used genomic DNA extracted from peripheral blood. Sequences were obtained from blood. All receptors derive from a human donor with a solid tumor.

The chain carries TRBV10-3 and TRBJ2-7; 7 positions match TRBD1. The CDR3 runs to 15 residues. Per germline, CDR1 ENHRY and CDR2 SYGVKD. Trimming at V came to 6 bases and at J to 3 bases, leaving 11 bases not matched to a gene. This CDR3 is CAIRGVRQGVYEQYF. The DNA of the CDR3 is TGTGCCATCAGAGGAGTGAGACAGGGTGTCTACGAGCAGTACTTC.

The chain recombines TRBV7-2 with TRBJ2-1; D might be TRBD1 (6 bases). The V end lost 1 base, the J end lost 8 bases, and 9 bases lay between the germline ends. The CDR3 consists of 13 residues. Germline V gene lookup returns CDR1 SGHTA and CDR2 FQGNSA. The CDR3 spells CASSLEQGDEQFF. CDR3 in DNA: TGTGCCAGCAGCTTAGAACAGGGCGATGAGCAGTTCTTC.

This clonotype was observed a single time. One end of the junction is discordant with germline, which a read error may explain. The V gene is TRBV29-1, the J gene TRBJ2-2, with D perhaps TRBD2 (5 bases). The length of the CDR3 is 12 residues. Germline CDR1 reads SQVTM; CDR2 reads ANQGSEA. CDR3 nucleotides: TGCAGCGTTGGCACGAACACCGGGAAGCTGTTTTTT. This sequence encodes CSVGTNTGKLFF.

In regard to this clonotype: The junction differs from germline at one of its ends, possibly a read error. The chain carries TRBV12-3 or TRBV12-4 and TRBJ2-5; the D is unclear. The CDR3 length is 11 residues. CDR3 sequence reads: CASRLGETQYF. The CDR3 DNA sequence: TGTGCCAGCAGATTAGGGGAGACCCAGTACTTC.

The chain uses TRBV27 and TRBJ1-6; no clear D. Per the germline V gene, CDR1 is MNHEY and CDR2 is SMNVEV (reference sequence). This CDR3 is built from 12 residues. V dropped 4 bases and J dropped 11 bases, with 9 bases sitting between them. CDR3 bases: TGTGCCAGCAGTTCCGGGCCTACACCCCTCCACTTT. It is translated as CASSSGPTPLHF.

This clonotype has just one count. The rearrangement uses TRBV10-3 and TRBJ2-3; 10 nucleotides agree with TRBD2. V shed 5 bases and J 1 base; nucleotides not matched to a gene: 6. The CDR3 extends over 16 amino acids. CDR1 and CDR2 from the germline V gene are ENHRY and SYGVKD. The CDR3 nucleotides read TGTGCCATCAGTAAGCGGGAGGGCGGGGGCACAGATACGCAGTATTTT. Translation: CAISKREGGGTDTQYF.

The chain recombines TRBV6-6 with TRBJ1-2; TRBD1 is a possible D gene (6 bases). The CDR3 contains 13 residues. The V gene's germline CDR1 is MNHNY and CDR2 SVGAGI (reference sequence). V lost 4 bases and J lost 10, with 16 bases in between. The CDR3 coding sequence is TGTGCCAGCAGTTTTCCCTGGACAGCGGCCTACACCTTC. This codes for CASSFPWTAAYTF.

This chain uses TRBV5-1 with TRBJ2-7, with D perhaps TRBD2 (6 bases). CDR3 length: 14 amino acids. V dropped 0 bases and J dropped 5 bases, with 12 bases sitting between them. Germline lookup yields CDR1 SGHRS and CDR2 YFSETQ. The chain's CDR3 is CASSLGLAKNEQYF. The CDR3 DNA is TGCGCCAGCAGCTTGGGGCTAGCGAAAAACGAGCAGTACTTC.

The sample holds a few counts of this clonotype. The CDR3 DNA reads TGTGCCAGCAGCTTAGAGTGGGCAGGGTCCACAGATACGCAGTATTTT. It yields the protein CASSLEWAGSTDTQYF. This sequence joins TRBV7-6 and TRBJ2-3; tentatively, D is TRBD1 (5 bases). CDR3 length equals 16 residues. Germline V CDR1 and CDR2: SGHVS, FNYEAQ. V was pared by 1 base and J by 2 bases, with 13 bases between.

The rearrangement joins TRBV6-6 to TRBJ2-7, with 7 bases fitting TRBD1. This CDR3 has 12 residues. After removal of 6 bases from V and 1 base from J, the junction contained 0 bases not matched to a gene. Germline lookup yields CDR1 MNHNY and CDR2 SVGAGI (reference sequence). As DNA, the CDR3 is TGTGCCAGCAGACAGGGGTCCTACGAGCAGTACTTC. This sequence encodes CASRQGSYEQYF.

The chain employs TRBV6-1 and TRBJ1-6; no clear D gene. This CDR3 has 18 amino acids. Trimming removed 5 bases from V and 0 bases from J, with 17 bases in between. CDR1 and CDR2 (germline): MNHNS, SASEGT. CDR3 bases: TGTGCCAGCAGTTACTCGCGCATATCTAGCTCCTATAATTCACCCCTCCACTTT. This sequence encodes CASSYSRISSSYNSPLHF.

This clonotype was observed a few times. The chain links TRBV19 to TRBJ2-7, with TRBD1 matching 7 bases. V lost 4 bases, J lost 5 bases, and 8 bases stayed unmatched. CDR3 length: 14 residues. CDR1 and CDR2 from the germline V gene are LNHDA and SQIVND (reference sequence). CDR3 in DNA: TGTGCCAGTAGTAAGAGGGGGACAGAACACGAGCAGTACTTC. This sequence encodes CASSKRGTEHEQYF.

This chain connects TRBV20-1 to TRBJ2-5; 10 bases are a match to TRBD1. From germline, CDR1 is DFQATT and CDR2 SNEGSKA (reference sequence). Trimming removed 3 bases from V and 6 bases from J; junction bases left unmatched: 10. The CDR3 runs to 15 residues. CDR3 sequence: CSASVPGQGTKTQYF. The CDR3 bases are TGCAGTGCTAGCGTCCCGGGACAGGGGACCAAGACCCAGTACTTC.

The chain has TRBV6-5 and TRBJ2-5, with 8 nucleotides matching TRBD1. This CDR3 contains 14 residues. Germline V gene data show CDR1 as MNHEY and CDR2 as SVGAGI. V was clipped by 7 bases and J by 5 bases; unmatched bases: 9. CDR3 sequence: CASTRTGGLETQYF. In DNA, the CDR3 is TGTGCCAGCACCCGAACAGGGGGTCTGGAGACCCAGTACTTC.

This clonotype has only a few counts. The chain employs TRBV7-2 and TRBJ2-3, with D possibly being TRBD2 (7 bases). V was pared by 7 bases and J by 6 bases, with 14 bases between. Germline CDR1 is SGHTA and CDR2 is FQGNSA. The CDR3 totals 13 residues. The CDR3 is CASKKWGGDTQYF. The CDR3 region has the DNA TGTGCCAGCAAAAAATGGGGGGGCGATACGCAGTATTTT.

The V call is TRBV11-2, the J call TRBJ2-7, with 9 nucleotides matching TRBD2. The CDR3 has 16 residues. Per the germline V gene, CDR1 is SGHAT and CDR2 is FQNNGV. Trimming removed 1 base from V and 1 base from J; junction bases left unmatched: 5. The CDR3: CASSLGGSGSSYEQYF. Here the CDR3 DNA reads TGTGCCAGCAGCTTAGGAGGTAGCGGGAGTTCCTACGAGCAGTACTTC.

This clonotype has more than one count but fewer than ten. CDR3 bases: TGTGCCAGCAGCGAATGGGACGGCTACACCTTC. It specifies CASSEWDGYTF. The rearrangement uses TRBV21-1 and TRBJ1-2; the table's D call TRBD1 went unverified against the DNA. TRBV21-1 constitutes a pseudogene. This CDR3 spans 11 amino acids.

This clonotype was picked up a small number of times. V is TRBV20-1 and J is TRBJ1-1; D not certain. Germline lookup yields CDR1 DFQATT and CDR2 SNEGSKA (reference sequence). The V end lost 6 bases, the J end lost 2 bases, and 7 bases lay between the germline ends. The CDR3 runs 11 residues. This CDR3 is CSADLNTEAFF. In nucleotides, the CDR3 is TGCAGTGCCGACCTCAACACTGAAGCTTTCTTT.

The chain uses TRBV20-1 and TRBJ2-1; 7 nucleotides agree with TRBD2. The germline CDR1 and CDR2 sequences are DFQATT and SNEGSKA (reference sequence). J was trimmed by 4 bases and V by 7 bases; bases with no gene match: 13. The CDR3 contains 15 residues. Written as DNA, the CDR3 is TGCAGTGTAGTTTGGGCTAGCGGAGGGTACAATGAGCAGTTCTTC. Amino acid sequence: CSVVWASGGYNEQFF.

The chain combines TRBV7-2 with TRBJ2-7; TRBD1 or TRBD2 may be the D gene (5 bases each). The CDR3 runs 13 residues. Trimming took 6 bases from V and 6 from J, leaving 15 bases between them. In germline, CDR1 is SGHTA, CDR2 FQGNSA. The CDR3 region is CASSDLGGIEQYF. Here the CDR3 DNA reads TGTGCCAGCAGTGATCTTGGGGGAATCGAGCAGTACTTC.

The V and J genes are TRBV19 and TRBJ2-3; the D is unclear. CDR1 is LNHDA, CDR2 SQIVND, per germline (reference sequence). V shed 1 base and J shed 3 bases, with 11 bases lying between them. There are 15 residues in the CDR3. The CDR3 DNA reads TGTGCCAGTAGTATAGGGGCCCCTTTGACAGATACGCAGTATTTT. Its protein product is CASSIGAPLTDTQYF.

The chain has TRBV5-4 and TRBJ1-2; 10 bases are shared with TRBD1. With 0 bases clipped from V and 8 bases from J, the junction kept 13 bases outside the gene matches. The CDR3 has 17 residues. The germline V gene has CDR1 SGHNT and CDR2 YYREEE (reference sequence). The CDR3 region is CASSLVGLTGGRGGYTF. In DNA, the CDR3 is TGTGCCAGCAGCTTGGTGGGACTGACAGGGGGCAGAGGGGGCTACACCTTC.

The rearrangement joins TRBV7-2 to TRBJ2-2; D unclear. CDR1 is SGHTA, CDR2 FQGNSA, per germline. V was clipped by 4 bases and J by 0 bases, with 9 bases between them. This CDR3 is 15 amino acids long. The CDR3: CASSSTLSNTGELFF. CDR3 nucleotides: TGTGCCAGCAGCTCGACACTCTCGAACACCGGGGAGCTGTTTTTT.

The V call is TRBV5-1, the J call TRBJ1-6; D is ambiguous. Trimming cost V 1 base and J 7 bases, with 9 bases left between them. The germline CDR1 and CDR2 sequences are SGHRS and YFSETQ. This CDR3 is 14 amino acids long. The CDR3 protein is CASSLTGENSPLHF. CDR3 in DNA: TGCGCCAGCAGCTTGACTGGAGAGAATTCACCCCTCCACTTT.